This T cell receptor (beta chain) derives from a study of radiation and T cells in renal cell carcinoma. Study observations and caveats: Top tumor clonotypes rose in blood 2 weeks post-radiation, then contracted.

Produced via immunoSEQ multiplex PCR; TCRdb's table is partial and in-frame only. The sample includes roughly 160,000 clones, around 89% of them seen just once. To note about this clone: Its cognate antigen is unknown.

Time point given: blood 4 weeks post-SBRT, at nephrectomy. Treatment indicated: 15 Gy SBRT to primary tumor, nephrectomy 4 weeks later. Nephrectomy followed 15 Gy stereotactic body radiation by 4 weeks. The source was blood, collected from a patient whose treatment included radiotherapy and nephrectomy. This receptor was identified in a woman between 50 and 59 years old with renal cell carcinoma.

CDR3 sequence (DNA): TGCGCCAGCGGCGAAATCGACAGGGGGCGGGTGAACACTGAAGCTTTCTTT. Translating it yields CASGEIDRGRVNTEAFF. The rearrangement uses TRBV5-1 and TRBJ1-1; 10 nucleotides align to TRBD1. Trimming took 7 bases from V and 0 from J; bases not matched to a gene: 12. CDR1 SGHRS and CDR2 YFSETQ come from the germline V gene. This CDR3 is built from 17 residues.